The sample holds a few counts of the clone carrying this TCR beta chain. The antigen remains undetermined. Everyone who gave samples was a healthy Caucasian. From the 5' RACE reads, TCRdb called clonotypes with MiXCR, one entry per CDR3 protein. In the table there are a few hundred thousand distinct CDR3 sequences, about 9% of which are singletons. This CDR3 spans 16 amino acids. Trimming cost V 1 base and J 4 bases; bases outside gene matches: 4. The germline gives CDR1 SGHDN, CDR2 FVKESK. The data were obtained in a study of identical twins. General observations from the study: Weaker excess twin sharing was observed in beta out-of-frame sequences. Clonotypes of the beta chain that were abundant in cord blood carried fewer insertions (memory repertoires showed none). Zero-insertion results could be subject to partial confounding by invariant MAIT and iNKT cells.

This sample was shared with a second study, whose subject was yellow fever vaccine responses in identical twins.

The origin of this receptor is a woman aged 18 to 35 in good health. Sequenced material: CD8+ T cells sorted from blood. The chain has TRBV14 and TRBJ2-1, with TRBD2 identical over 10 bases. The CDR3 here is CASSQGLAGEYNEQFF. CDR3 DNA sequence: TGTGCCAGCAGCCAAGGCCTAGCGGGGGAGTACAATGAGCAGTTCTTC.